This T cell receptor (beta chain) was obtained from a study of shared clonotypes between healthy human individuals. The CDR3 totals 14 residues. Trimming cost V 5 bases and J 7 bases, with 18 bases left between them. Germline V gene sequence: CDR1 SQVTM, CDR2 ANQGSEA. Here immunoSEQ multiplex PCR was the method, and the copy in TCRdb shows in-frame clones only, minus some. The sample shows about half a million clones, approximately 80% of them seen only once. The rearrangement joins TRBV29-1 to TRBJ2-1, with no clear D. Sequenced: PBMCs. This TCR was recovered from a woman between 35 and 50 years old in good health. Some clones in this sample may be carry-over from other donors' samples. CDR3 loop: CSVPTGALGNEQFF. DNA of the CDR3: TGCAGCGTTCCTACCGGAGCCCTGGGTAATGAGCAGTTCTTC.